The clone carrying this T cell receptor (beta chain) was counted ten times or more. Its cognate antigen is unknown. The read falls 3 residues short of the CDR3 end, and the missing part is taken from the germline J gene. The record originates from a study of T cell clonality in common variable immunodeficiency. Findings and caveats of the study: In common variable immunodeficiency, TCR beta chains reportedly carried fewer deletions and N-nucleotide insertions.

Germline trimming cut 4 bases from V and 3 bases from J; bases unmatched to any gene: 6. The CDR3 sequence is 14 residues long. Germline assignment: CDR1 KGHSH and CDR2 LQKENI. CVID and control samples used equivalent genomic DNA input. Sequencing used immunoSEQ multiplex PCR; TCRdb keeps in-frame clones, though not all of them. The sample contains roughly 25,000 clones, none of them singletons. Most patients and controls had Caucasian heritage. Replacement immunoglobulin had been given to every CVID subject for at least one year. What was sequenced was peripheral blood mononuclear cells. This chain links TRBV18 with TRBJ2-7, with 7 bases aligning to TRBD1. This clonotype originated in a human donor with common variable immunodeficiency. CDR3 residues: CASSLTGAVYEQYF. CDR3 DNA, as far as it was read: TGTGCCAGCTCACTTACAGGGGCCGTCTACGAG. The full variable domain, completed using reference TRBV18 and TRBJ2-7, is NAGVMQNPRHLVRRRGQEARLRCSPMKGHSHVYWYRQLPEEGLKFMVYLQKENIIDESGMPKERFSAEFPKEGPSILRIQQVVRGDSAAYFCASSLTGAVYEQYFGPGTRLTVT.